This is a list of T cell receptor beta chains from one sample in a study of radiation and T cells in renal cell carcinoma. TCRdb's copy holds only in-frame clones and misses some; the assay was immunoSEQ multiplex PCR. In the table there are some 130,000 clones, roughly 77% of which are singletons. Sequencing was performed on blood, taken from a patient whose treatment included radiotherapy and nephrectomy. The source of these receptors is a woman between 55 and 75 years old with renal cell carcinoma. Each CDR3 is given with its conserved first and last residue. A D gene is named only where the DNA matches it firmly.

D gene,J gene,V gene,CDR3 length,CDR3 protein
TRBD2,TRBJ2-1,TRBV27,13,CASSTSGYNEQFF
.,TRBJ2-7,TRBV4-1,13,CASSQVIHWEQYF
.,TRBJ1-4,TRBV5-1,14,CASSLDRTNEKLFF
TRBD2,TRBJ2-3,TRBV5-1,15,CASSSTSVGTDTQYF
.,TRBJ1-1,TRBV14,13,CASSQDGNTEAFF
.,TRBJ1-1,TRBV18,14,CASSQGRGETEAFF
TRBD1,TRBJ2-2,TRBV25-1,15,CASEGQWRYTGELFF
.,TRBJ1-5,TRBV7-2,15,CASSPGGGHTKPQHF
.,TRBJ2-7,TRBV6-5,13,CASRPNQGSEQYF
.,TRBJ1-5,TRBV28,13,CASSLRRNQPQHF
TRBD1,TRBJ2-5,TRBV30,14,CAWSVGQGEETQYF
.,TRBJ1-6,TRBV21-1,16,CASSDSRGRDNSPLHF
.,TRBJ1-1,TRBV5-1,12,CASSFENTEAFF
TRBD2,TRBJ2-2,TRBV6-6,15,CASSPAGLATGELFF
TRBD1,TRBJ1-2,TRBV4-2,16,CASSQGSDRGLYGYTF
.,TRBJ2-7,TRBV6-6,12,CASNPRGSEQYF
.,TRBJ2-1,TRBV6-5,12,CASSGGLDEQFF
.,TRBJ1-3,TRBV6-1,13,CASDRYSGNTIYF
TRBD1,TRBJ1-2,TRBV28,15,CASRLPGGGGEGYTF
.,TRBJ2-2,TRBV11-3,12,CASSLNTGELFF
TRBD1,TRBJ2-6,TRBV19,16,CASLRDRVMGANVLTF
.,TRBJ2-6,TRBV5-1,16,CASSWDGRGGANVLTF
.,TRBJ2-7,TRBV6-5,13,CASSDTHSYEQYF
.,TRBJ1-1,TRBV10-2,12,CASGLLGTEAFF